This T cell receptor beta chain is from a study of blood T cell repertoires in COVID-19. Whole-study context: Researchers got acute and convalescent COVID-19 samples from the United States, Italy and Spain. Sample material is recorded as cDNA or gDNA derived from T cells, B-cell-depleted T cells, or PBMCs.

The CDR3 spans 18 residues. Trimming at V came to 6 bases and at J to 0 bases, leaving 9 bases not matched to a gene. Germline V CDR1 and CDR2: KGHSH, LQKENI. The authors' processing: Amplification of reference gene primers was used by the study to estimate nucleated cell counts. The data were produced by immunoSEQ multiplex PCR, yet TCRdb's version contains in-frame clones alone and is incomplete. V, J and clone size are those of that table, while D and trimming were read from the DNA. The sample includes 100,000 to 150,000 clones, 75% to 90% of them seen just once. The sequencing input was peripheral blood. This sequence joins TRBV18 and TRBJ2-2; 11 nucleotides match TRBD2. The TCR originated in an older woman with acute or convalescent COVID-19. CDR3 amino acids: CASSYGLAGSSNTGELFF. In DNA form, the CDR3 reads TGTGCCAGCTCGTACGGACTAGCGGGCTCTTCGAACACCGGGGAGCTGTTTTTT.